This T cell receptor (beta chain) is from a study of glioma-infiltrating T cells. Regarding the study as a whole: Tissue-blood divergence was below expectation in non-neoplastic patients, above in gliomas.

The CDR3 contains 13 residues. The V gene lost 5 bases and the J gene lost 4 bases, with 14 bases spanning the gap. Germline CDR1 and CDR2: DFQATT and SNEGSKA (reference sequence). For this clonotype: The antigen remains undetermined. One base away lies a much larger clone, so this may be a sequencing read error.

Amplification of TCR alpha and beta CDR3 regions from RNA used iRepertoire nested multiplex PCR. TCRdb independently ran MiXCR on the multiplex PCR reads; one entry per CDR3 protein. Here the sample spans 160,000 or so distinct CDR3 sequences, around 40% being singletons. This clonotype was obtained from a human donor with low-grade glioma or glioblastoma, undergoing nonglioma brain surgery, or in good health (not recorded which). The chain carries TRBV20-1 and TRBJ2-5, with D possibly TRBD1 on 6 matching bases. What was sequenced was glioma tissue, nonneoplastic brain tissue, or PBMCs (not recorded which). As DNA, the CDR3 is TGCAGTGCTGGTACTAGAGGGGGAGAGACCCAGTACTTC. Amino acid sequence: CSAGTRGGETQYF.